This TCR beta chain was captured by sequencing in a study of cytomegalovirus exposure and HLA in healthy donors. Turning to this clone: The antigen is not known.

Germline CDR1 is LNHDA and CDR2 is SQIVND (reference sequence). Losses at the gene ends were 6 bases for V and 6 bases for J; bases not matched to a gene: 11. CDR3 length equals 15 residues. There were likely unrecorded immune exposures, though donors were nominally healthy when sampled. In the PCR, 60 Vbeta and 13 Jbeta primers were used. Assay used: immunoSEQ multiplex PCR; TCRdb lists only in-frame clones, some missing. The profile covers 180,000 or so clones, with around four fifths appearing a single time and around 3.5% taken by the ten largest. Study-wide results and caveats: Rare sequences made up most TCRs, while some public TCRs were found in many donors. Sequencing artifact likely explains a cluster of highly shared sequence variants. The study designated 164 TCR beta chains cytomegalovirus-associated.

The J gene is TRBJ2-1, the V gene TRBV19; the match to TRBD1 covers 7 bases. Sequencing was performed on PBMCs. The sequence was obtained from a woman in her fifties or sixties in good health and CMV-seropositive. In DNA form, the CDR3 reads TGTGCCAGTAGCAATCACAGGGGTATGAGCAATGAGCAGTTCTTC. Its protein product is CASSNHRGMSNEQFF.